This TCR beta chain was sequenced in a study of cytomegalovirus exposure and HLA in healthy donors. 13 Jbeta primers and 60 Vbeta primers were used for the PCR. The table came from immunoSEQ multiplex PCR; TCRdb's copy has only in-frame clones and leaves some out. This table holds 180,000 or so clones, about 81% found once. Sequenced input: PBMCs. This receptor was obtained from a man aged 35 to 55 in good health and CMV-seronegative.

The CDR3 sequence: CASSLTQSGRKTQYF. For the CDR3, the DNA is TGTGCCAGCAGCTTGACCCAATCAGGGCGGAAGACCCAGTACTTC. This chain joins TRBV5-8 and TRBJ2-5; maybe TRBD1 (5 bases). V was pared by 1 base and J by 6 bases, with 16 bases between. CDR3 size: 15 residues. Germline V gives CDR1 SGHTS, CDR2 YDEGEE.